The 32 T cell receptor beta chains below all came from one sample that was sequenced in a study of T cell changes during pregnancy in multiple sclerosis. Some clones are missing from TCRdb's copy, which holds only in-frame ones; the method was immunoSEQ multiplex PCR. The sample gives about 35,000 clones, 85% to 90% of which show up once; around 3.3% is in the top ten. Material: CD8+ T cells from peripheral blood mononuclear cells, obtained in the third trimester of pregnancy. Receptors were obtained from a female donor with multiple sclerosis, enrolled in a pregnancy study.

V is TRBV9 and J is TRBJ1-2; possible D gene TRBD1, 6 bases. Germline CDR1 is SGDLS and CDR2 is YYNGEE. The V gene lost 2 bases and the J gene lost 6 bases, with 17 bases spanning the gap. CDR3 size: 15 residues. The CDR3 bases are TGTGCCAGCAGCGTGTCCCGGGACACCAGGGATGGCTACACCTTC. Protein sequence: CASSVSRDTRDGYTF. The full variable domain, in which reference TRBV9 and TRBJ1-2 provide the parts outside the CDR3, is DSGVTQTPKHLITATGQRVTLRCSPRSGDLSVYWYQQSLDQGLQFLIQYYNGEERAKGNILERFSAQQFPDLHSELNLSSLELGDSALYFCASSVSRDTRDGYTFGSGTRLTVV.

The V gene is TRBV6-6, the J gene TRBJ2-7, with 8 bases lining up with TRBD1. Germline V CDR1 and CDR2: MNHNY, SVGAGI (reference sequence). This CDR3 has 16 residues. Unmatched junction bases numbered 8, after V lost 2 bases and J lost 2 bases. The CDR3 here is CASSYGTGTTPYEQYF. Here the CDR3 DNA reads TGTGCCAGCAGTTACGGGACAGGAACTACTCCCTACGAGCAGTACTTC.

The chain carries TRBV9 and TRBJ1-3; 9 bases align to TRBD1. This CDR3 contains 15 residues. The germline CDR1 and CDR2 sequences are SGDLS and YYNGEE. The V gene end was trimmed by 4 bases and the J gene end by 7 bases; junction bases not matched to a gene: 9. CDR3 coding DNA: TGTGCCAGCAGCCCGGGACAGGGACTAGGGAACACCATATATTTT. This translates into CASSPGQGLGNTIYF.

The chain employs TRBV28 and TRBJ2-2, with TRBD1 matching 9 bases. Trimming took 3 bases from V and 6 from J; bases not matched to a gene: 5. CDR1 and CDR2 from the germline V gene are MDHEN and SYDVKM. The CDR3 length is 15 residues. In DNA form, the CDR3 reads TGTGCCAGCAGTTTGGGGACAGGGACGTCCGGGGAGCTGTTTTTT. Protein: CASSLGTGTSGELFF. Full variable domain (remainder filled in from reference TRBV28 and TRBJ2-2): DVKVTQSSRYLVKRTGEKVFLECVQDMDHENMFWYRQDPGLGLRLIYFSYDVKMKEKGDIPEGYSVSREKKERFSLILESASTNQTSMYLCASSLGTGTSGELFFGEGSRLTVL.

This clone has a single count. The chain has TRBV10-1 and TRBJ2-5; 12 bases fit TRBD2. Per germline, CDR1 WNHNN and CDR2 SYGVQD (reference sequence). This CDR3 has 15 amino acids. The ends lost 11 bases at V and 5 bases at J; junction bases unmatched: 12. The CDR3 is CAREASGGGWETQYF. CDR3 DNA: TGCGCCCGCGAGGCTAGCGGGGGGGGGTGGGAGACCCAGTACTTC.

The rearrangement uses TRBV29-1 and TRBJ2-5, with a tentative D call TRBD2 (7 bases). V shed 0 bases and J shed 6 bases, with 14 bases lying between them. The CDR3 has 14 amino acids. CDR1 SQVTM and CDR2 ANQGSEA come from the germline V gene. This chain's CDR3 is CSVEDPGGLQTQYF. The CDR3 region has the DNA TGCAGCGTTGAAGATCCCGGGGGGCTGCAGACCCAGTACTTC.

Written as DNA, the CDR3 is TGTGCCAGCAGATCCCAAACGACCGGGACAGGGAACACCGGGGAGCTGTTTTTT. This sequence encodes CASRSQTTGTGNTGELFF. This chain uses TRBV11-3 with TRBJ2-2, with 8 bases matching TRBD1. Germline CDR1 SGHNT, CDR2 YENEEA. Trimming cost V 6 bases and J 1 base; bases outside gene matches: 13. The CDR3 is 18 amino acids. Complete variable domain (other parts from reference TRBV11-3 and TRBJ2-2): EAGVVQSPRYKIIEKKQPVAFWCNPISGHNTLYWYLQNLGQGPELLIRYENEEAVDDSQLPKDRFSAERLKGVDSTLKIQPAELGDSAVYLCASRSQTTGTGNTGELFFGEGSRLTVL.

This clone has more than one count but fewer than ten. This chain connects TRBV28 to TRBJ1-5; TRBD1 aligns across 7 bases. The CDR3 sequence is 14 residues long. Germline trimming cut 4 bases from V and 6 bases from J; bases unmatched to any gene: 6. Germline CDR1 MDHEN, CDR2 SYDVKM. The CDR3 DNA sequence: TGTGCCAGCAGTTCTACAGGGGTTGGTCAGCCCCAGCATTTT. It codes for CASSSTGVGQPQHF.

CDR3 bases: TGTGCCAGCAGCGTAGATAGCGGGGGAATAGAGACCCAGTACTTC. Translated: CASSVDSGGIETQYF. The chain has TRBV9 and TRBJ2-5, with 9 positions matching TRBD2. The V gene end was trimmed by 0 bases and the J gene end by 4 bases; junction bases not matched to a gene: 4. The V gene's germline CDR1 is SGDLS and CDR2 YYNGEE. The CDR3 runs 15 residues.

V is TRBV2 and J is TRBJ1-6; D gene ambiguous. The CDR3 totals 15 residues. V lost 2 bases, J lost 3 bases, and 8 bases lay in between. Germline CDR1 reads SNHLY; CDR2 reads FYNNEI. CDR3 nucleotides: TGTGCCAGCAGTGAACCCCAAATCTATAATTCACCCCTCCACTTT. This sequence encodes CASSEPQIYNSPLHF.

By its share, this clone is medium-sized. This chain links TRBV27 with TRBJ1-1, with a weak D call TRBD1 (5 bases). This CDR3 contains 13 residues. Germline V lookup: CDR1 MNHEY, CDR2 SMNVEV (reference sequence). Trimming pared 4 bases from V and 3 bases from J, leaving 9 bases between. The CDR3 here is CASSWGGYTEAFF. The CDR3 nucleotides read TGTGCCAGCAGTTGGGGGGGGTACACTGAAGCTTTCTTT.

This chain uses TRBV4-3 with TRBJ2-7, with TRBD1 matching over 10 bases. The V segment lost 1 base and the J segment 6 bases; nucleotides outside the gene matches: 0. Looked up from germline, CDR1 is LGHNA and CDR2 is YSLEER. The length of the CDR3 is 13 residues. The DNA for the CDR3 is TGCGCCAGCAGCCAAGGACAGGGGGCCGAGCAGTACTTC. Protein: CASSQGQGAEQYF.

CDR3 region: CASSDFGGGTDTQYF. Here the CDR3 DNA reads TGTGCCAGCAGTGACTTCGGGGGTGGGACAGATACGCAGTATTTT. The chain uses TRBV6-4 and TRBJ2-3; D perhaps matches TRBD2 (6 bases). Trimming left V 1 base short and J 3 bases short, with 11 bases between. Germline V lookup: CDR1 MRHNA, CDR2 SNTAGT. This CDR3 has 15 residues.

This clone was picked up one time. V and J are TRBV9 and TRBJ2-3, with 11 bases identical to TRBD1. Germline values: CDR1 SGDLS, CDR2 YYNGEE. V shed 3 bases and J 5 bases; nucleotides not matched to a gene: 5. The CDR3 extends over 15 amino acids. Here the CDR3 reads CASSGSGTGGDTQYF. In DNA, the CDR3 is TGTGCCAGCAGCGGGTCCGGGACAGGGGGAGATACGCAGTATTTT.

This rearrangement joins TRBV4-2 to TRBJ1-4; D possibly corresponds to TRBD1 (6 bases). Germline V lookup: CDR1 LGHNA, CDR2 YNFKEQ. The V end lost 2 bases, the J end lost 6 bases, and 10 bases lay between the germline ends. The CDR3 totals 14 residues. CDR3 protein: CASSQQGNDEKLFF. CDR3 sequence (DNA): TGTGCCAGCAGCCAACAGGGGAATGATGAAAAACTGTTTTTT.

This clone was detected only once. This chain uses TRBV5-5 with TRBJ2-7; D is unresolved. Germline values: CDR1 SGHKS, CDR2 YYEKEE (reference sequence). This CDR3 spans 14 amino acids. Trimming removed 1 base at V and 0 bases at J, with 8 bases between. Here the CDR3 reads CASSLIPSSYEQYF. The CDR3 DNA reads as TGTGCCAGCAGCTTGATTCCGAGCTCCTACGAGCAGTACTTC.

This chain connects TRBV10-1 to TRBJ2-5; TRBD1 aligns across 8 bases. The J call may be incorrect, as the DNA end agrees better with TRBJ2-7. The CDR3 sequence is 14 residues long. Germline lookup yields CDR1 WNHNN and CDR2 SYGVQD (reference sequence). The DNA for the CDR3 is TGCGCCAGCAACCCGGGACAGGATACCTACGAGCAGTACTTC. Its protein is CASNPGQDTYEQYF.

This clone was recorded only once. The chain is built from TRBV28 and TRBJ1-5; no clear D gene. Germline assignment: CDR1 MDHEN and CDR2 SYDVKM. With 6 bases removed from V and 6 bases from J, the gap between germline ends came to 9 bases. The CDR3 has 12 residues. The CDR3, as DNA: TGTGCCAGCAGCTGGAGTACTCAGCCCCAGCATTTT. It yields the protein CASSWSTQPQHF. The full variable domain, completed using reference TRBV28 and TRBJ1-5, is DVKVTQSSRYLVKRTGEKVFLECVQDMDHENMFWYRQDPGLGLRLIYFSYDVKMKEKGDIPEGYSVSREKKERFSLILESASTNQTSMYLCASSWSTQPQHFGDGTRLSIL.

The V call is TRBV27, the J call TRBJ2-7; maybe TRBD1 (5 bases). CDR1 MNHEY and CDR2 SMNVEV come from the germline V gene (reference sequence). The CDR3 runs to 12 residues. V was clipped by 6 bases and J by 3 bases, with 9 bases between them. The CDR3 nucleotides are TGTGCCAGCAGATCTGACAGCTACGAGCAGTACTTC. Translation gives CASRSDSYEQYF.

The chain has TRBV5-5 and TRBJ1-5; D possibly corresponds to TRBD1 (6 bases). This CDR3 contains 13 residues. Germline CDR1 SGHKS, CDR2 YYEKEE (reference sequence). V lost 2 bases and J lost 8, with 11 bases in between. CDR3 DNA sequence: TGTGCCAGCAGCTTATGGGGGCAGGAGCCCCAGCATTTT. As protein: CASSLWGQEPQHF.

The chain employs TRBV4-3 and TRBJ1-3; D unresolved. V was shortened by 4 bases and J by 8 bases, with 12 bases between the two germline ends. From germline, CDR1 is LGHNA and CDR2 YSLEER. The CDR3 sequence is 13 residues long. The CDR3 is CASSPTSFDTIYF. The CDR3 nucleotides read TGCGCCAGCAGCCCTACCTCCTTCGACACCATATATTTT.

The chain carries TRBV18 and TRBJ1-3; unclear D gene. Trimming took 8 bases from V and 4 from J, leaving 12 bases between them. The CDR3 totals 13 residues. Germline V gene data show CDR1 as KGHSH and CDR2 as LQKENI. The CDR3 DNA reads TGTGCCAGCCCCGGTGGGCCCGGAAACACCATATATTTT. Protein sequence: CASPGGPGNTIYF.

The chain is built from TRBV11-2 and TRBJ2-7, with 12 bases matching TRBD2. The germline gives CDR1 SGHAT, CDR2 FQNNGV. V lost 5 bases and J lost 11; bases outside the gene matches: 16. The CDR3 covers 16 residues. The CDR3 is CASSPLTSGGQITKYF. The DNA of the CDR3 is TGTGCCAGCAGCCCTCTAACTAGCGGGGGGCAAATTACGAAGTACTTC.

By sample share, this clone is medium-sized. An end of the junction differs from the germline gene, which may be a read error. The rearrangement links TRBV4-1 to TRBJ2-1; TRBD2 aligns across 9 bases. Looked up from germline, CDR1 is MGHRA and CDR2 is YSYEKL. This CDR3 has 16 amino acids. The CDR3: CASTQGAGGLYNEQFF. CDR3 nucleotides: TGCGCCAGCACCCAAGGGGCGGGGGGGCTCTACAATGAGCAGTTCTTC.

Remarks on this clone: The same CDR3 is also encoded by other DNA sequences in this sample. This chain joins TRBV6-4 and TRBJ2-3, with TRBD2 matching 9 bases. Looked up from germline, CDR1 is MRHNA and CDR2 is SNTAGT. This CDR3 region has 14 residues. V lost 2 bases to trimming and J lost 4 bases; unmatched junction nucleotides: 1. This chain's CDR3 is CASSDGGGADTQYF. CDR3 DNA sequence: TGTGCCAGCAGTGACGGCGGGGGGGCAGATACGCAGTATTTT.

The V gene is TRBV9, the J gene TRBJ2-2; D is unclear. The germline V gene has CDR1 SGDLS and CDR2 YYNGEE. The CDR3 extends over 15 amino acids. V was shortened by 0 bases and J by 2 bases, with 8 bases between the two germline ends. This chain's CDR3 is CASSVARSNTGELFF. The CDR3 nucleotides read TGTGCCAGCAGCGTAGCTAGGTCCAACACCGGGGAGCTGTTTTTT.

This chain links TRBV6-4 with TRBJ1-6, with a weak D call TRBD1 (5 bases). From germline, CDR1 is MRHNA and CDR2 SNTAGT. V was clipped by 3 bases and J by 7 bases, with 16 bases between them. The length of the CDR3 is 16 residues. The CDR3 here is CASSERAGGGNSPLHF. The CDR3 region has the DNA TGTGCCAGCAGTGAAAGGGCAGGCGGGGGAAATTCACCCCTCCACTTT.

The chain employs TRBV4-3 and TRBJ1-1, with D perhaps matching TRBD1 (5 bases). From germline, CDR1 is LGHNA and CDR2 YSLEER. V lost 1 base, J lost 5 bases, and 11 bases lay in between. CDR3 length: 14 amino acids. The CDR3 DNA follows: TGCGCCAGCAGCCAAGCTCGGGGGAGGACTGAAGCTTTCTTT. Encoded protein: CASSQARGRTEAFF.

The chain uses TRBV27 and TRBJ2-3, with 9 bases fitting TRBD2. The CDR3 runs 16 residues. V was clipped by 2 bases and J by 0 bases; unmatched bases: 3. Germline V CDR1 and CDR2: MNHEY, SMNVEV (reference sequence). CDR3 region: CASSLAGGPSTDTQYF. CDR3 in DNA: TGTGCCAGCAGTTTAGCGGGGGGGCCCAGCACAGATACGCAGTATTTT.

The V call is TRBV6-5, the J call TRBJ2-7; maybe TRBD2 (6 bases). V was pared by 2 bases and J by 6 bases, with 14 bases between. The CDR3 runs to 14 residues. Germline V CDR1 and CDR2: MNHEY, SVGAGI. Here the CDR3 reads CASSYGPEGSEQYF. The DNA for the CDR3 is TGTGCCAGCAGTTACGGACCGGAGGGGAGCGAGCAGTACTTC.

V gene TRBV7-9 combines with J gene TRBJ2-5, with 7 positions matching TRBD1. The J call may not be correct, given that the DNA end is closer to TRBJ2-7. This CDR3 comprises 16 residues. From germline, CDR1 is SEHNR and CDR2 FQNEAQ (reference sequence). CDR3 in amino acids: CASSFQGDAVGYEQYF. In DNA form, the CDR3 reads TGTGCCAGCAGCTTTCAGGGGGACGCAGTAGGCTACGAGCAGTACTTC.

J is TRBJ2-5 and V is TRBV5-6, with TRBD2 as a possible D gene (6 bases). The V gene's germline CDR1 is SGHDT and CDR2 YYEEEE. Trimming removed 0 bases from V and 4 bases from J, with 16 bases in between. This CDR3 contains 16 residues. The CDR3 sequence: CASSLDRGLSLETQYF. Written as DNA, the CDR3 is TGTGCCAGCAGCTTGGACAGAGGACTATCACTAGAGACCCAGTACTTC.